This T cell receptor beta chain was recorded in a study of neurological immune-mediated disorders. Study results and limitations: Expansion of TCR clones was greatest in HTLV-1-associated myelopathy and smallest in multiple sclerosis, where it fell below that of healthy controls. No clinical or MRI feature was associated with the multiple sclerosis repertoire cluster. According to phylogenetic grouping, one related-CDR3 cluster, a possible signature, contained the repertoires of 18 of 34 multiple sclerosis patients.

In this sample, this clonotype turned up many times. The target antigen is unknown. TCRdb passed the 5' RACE reads through MiXCR, listing each CDR3 protein once. Of roughly 74,000 distinct CDR3 sequences listed, roughly 5.5% are singletons. Material: PBMCs. This TCR was sampled from a man younger than 30 with multiple sclerosis.

The CDR3 protein is CASRRGNEAFF. The CDR3 DNA is TGTGCCAGTAGGCGAGGGAATGAAGCTTTCTTT. This sequence joins TRBV19 and TRBJ1-1; D remains ambiguous. The V gene lost 6 bases and the J gene lost 7 bases, with 9 bases spanning the gap. The length of the CDR3 is 11 residues. Germline V CDR1 and CDR2: LNHDA, SQIVND (reference sequence).